These T cell receptor beta chains were read from a single sample in a study of blood T cell repertoires in COVID-19. The repertoire was sequenced with immunoSEQ multiplex PCR; TCRdb's copy has only in-frame clones and lacks some. Here the sample spans about 370,000 clones, roughly 89% being singletons. Specimen: peripheral blood. These receptors were obtained from a man younger than 35 with active or convalescent COVID-19. CDR3s include the opening cysteine and the closing phenylalanine or tryptophan. A D gene is named only where the DNA matches it firmly. Size values are once, few and many counts, or a class for expanded clones, and some rows have none.

j_gene	d_gene	v_gene	abundance	CDR3aa	CDR3nt
TRBJ1-1	.	TRBV5-1	.	CASSLGAGTEAFF	TGCGCCAGCAGCTTGGGGGCAGGGACTGAAGCTTTCTTT
TRBJ2-7	TRBD2	TRBV7-8	.	CASSLGGTSGGPGEQYF	TGTGCCAGCAGCTTAGGCGGGACTAGCGGGGGGCCGGGCGAGCAGTACTTC
TRBJ2-6	.	TRBV11-2	once	CASSLAGPRDPGANVLTF	TGTGCCAGCAGCTTAGCCGGGCCCAGAGATCCTGGGGCCAACGTGCTGACTTTC
TRBJ1-5	.	TRBV7-2	.	CASSLVPRNQPQHF	TGTGCCAGCAGCTTAGTCCCGAGGAATCAGCCCCAGCATTTT
TRBJ1-4	TRBD1	TRBV11-2	.	CASTRQGRNEKLFF	TGTGCCAGCACGCGACAGGGAAGAAATGAAAAACTGTTTTTT
TRBJ1-4	TRBD1	TRBV2	.	CASKTGVEKLFF	TGTGCCAGCAAGACAGGGGTTGAAAAACTGTTTTTT
TRBJ2-1	TRBD2	TRBV7-2	.	CASSPRTSGGANEQFF	TGTGCCAGCAGCCCGAGGACTAGCGGGGGGGCTAATGAGCAGTTCTTC
TRBJ1-4	TRBD1	TRBV5-5	.	CASSLEDRGNEKLFF	TGTGCCAGCAGCTTGGAAGACAGGGGTAATGAAAAACTGTTTTTT
TRBJ2-7	.	TRBV11-2	once	CASSLRGGTIFYEQYF	TGTGCCAGCAGCCTTAGGGGGGGGACAATTTTCTACGAGCAGTACTTC
TRBJ1-2	.	TRBV6-5	.	CASSYIGSRGNYGYTF	TGTGCCAGCAGTTATATAGGTTCTCGGGGGAACTATGGCTACACCTTC
TRBJ2-3	TRBD2	TRBV12-5	.	CASGSSGSRDTQYF	TGTGCTAGTGGTTCCAGCGGGAGTCGGGATACGCAGTATTTT
TRBJ1-3	.	TRBV6-1	.	CASSLLSSGNTIYF	TGTGCCAGCAGCCTGCTGAGCTCTGGAAACACCATATATTTT
TRBJ1-6	.	TRBV5-5	.	CASSLNSQGSKPLHF	TGTGCCAGCAGCTTAAATAGTCAGGGAAGTAAACCCCTCCACTTT
TRBJ2-7	.	TRBV7-2	.	CASSPLWGEAYEQYF	TGTGCCAGCAGCCCCCTGTGGGGGGAAGCCTACGAGCAGTACTTC
TRBJ1-5	TRBD1	TRBV28	once	CASSLTGQGNQPQHF	TGTGCCAGCAGTTTGACGGGACAGGGCAATCAGCCCCAGCATTTT
TRBJ1-6	.	TRBV7-8	.	CASSPNRASNSPLHF	TGTGCCAGCAGCCCAAACAGGGCGAGTAATTCACCCCTCCACTTT
TRBJ1-2	.	TRBV5-1	.	CASSWGSTNYGYTF	TGCGCCAGCTCCTGGGGCAGTACTAACTATGGCTACACCTTC
TRBJ1-2	.	TRBV5-6	.	CASSWGQLRAYGYTF	TGTGCCAGCAGCTGGGGCCAATTAAGGGCCTATGGCTACACCTTC
TRBJ1-5	TRBD1	TRBV28	.	CASRNTGTGAGPQHF	TGTGCCAGCAGGAACACCGGGACAGGCGCGGGCCCCCAGCATTTT
TRBJ2-7	TRBD2	TRBV5-6	once	CASSYGTSGRGEQYF	TGTGCCAGCAGCTACGGGACTAGCGGGAGAGGCGAGCAGTACTTC
TRBJ1-2	.	TRBV7-2	.	CASSLGGYYGYTF	TGTGCCAGCAGCTTAGGAGGGTACTATGGCTACACCTTC
TRBJ2-1	TRBD2	TRBV9	.	CASSLAGNAGASGEQFF	TGTGCCAGCAGCCTCGCGGGGAACGCTGGGGCTAGCGGGGAGCAGTTCTTC
TRBJ1-3	.	TRBV5-1	.	CASSLSMGPGNTIYF	TGCGCCAGCAGCTTGTCTATGGGGCCAGGAAACACCATATATTTT
TRBJ2-7	TRBD1	TRBV28	.	CASSPATGPYEQYF	TGTGCCAGCAGCCCCGCGACAGGGCCTTACGAGCAGTACTTC
TRBJ2-7	TRBD1	TRBV5-6	.	CASSGPGQGSYEQYF	TGTGCCAGCAGCGGTCCGGGACAGGGGTCCTACGAGCAGTACTTC
TRBJ2-1	TRBD2	TRBV19	.	CASSINPLAGNEQFF	TGTGCCAGTAGTATTAATCCACTAGCGGGCAATGAGCAGTTCTTC
TRBJ1-6	TRBD1	TRBV14	.	CASRQGGTAYNSPLHF	TGTGCCAGCAGGCAAGGGGGGACAGCCTATAATTCACCCCTCCACTTT
TRBJ1-4	.	TRBV19	.	CASKKREGSTNEKLFF	TGTGCCAGCAAAAAGAGGGAGGGCTCAACTAATGAAAAACTGTTTTTT
TRBJ2-2	.	TRBV5-1	.	CASSLDSRNTGELFF	TGCGCCAGCAGCTTGGATAGCCGGAACACCGGGGAGCTGTTTTTT
TRBJ2-1	.	TRBV5-5	.	CASSLEDLRRNEQFF	TGTGCCAGCAGCTTGGAAGACCTAAGGCGGAATGAGCAGTTCTTC
TRBJ1-1	TRBD1	TRBV18	.	CASSPFRGGPSAEAFF	TGTGCCAGCTCACCATTTCGAGGGGGCCCGTCCGCTGAAGCTTTCTTT
TRBJ2-4	.	TRBV7-3	.	CASSLSGGTGKNIQYF	TGTGCCAGCAGCTTAAGTGGCGGGACTGGCAAAAACATTCAGTACTTC
TRBJ1-3	.	TRBV7-6	.	CASSNRDRNTIYF	TGTGCCAGCAGCAACAGGGACCGAAACACCATATATTTT
TRBJ1-3	.	TRBV2	.	CASSESGAAGNTIYF	TGTGCCAGCAGTGAATCAGGGGCGGCTGGAAACACCATATATTTT
TRBJ2-1	.	TRBV11-3	.	CASSLDPRNEQFF	TGTGCCAGCAGCTTAGATCCGCGGAATGAGCAGTTCTTC
TRBJ2-3	TRBD1	TRBV15	.	CATSRGTGSTDTQYF	TGTGCCACCAGCAGAGGGACAGGGAGCACAGATACGCAGTATTTT
TRBJ1-4	TRBD1	TRBV6-5	.	CASSYEKGQGGKLFF	TGTGCCAGCAGTTATGAAAAGGGACAGGGCGGAAAACTGTTTTTT
TRBJ2-1	TRBD2	TRBV5-1	.	CASNGGTAYNEQFF	TGCGCCAGCAACGGGGGGACGGCCTACAATGAGCAGTTCTTC
TRBJ1-2	TRBD1	TRBV6-1	.	CASSEYFLLGQENYGYTF	TGTGCCAGCAGTGAATACTTCTTGTTGGGACAGGAGAACTATGGCTACACCTTC
TRBJ2-1	.	TRBV4-3	.	CASSPVGGGDEQFF	TGCGCCAGCAGCCCAGTGGGAGGGGGAGATGAGCAGTTCTTC
TRBJ2-5	TRBD1	TRBV7-2	.	CASSSGQARWTQYF	TGTGCCAGCAGCTCCGGACAGGCCAGGTGGACCCAGTACTTC
TRBJ2-3	TRBD2	TRBV7-2	.	CASSLARGGGDTQYF	TGTGCCAGCAGCTTAGCCCGGGGGGGAGGAGATACGCAGTATTTT
TRBJ2-7	.	TRBV7-9	.	CASSLGASEQYF	TGTGCCAGCAGCTTAGGGGCGAGCGAGCAGTACTTC
TRBJ1-5	TRBD1	TRBV2	.	CASRTPDRGNQPQHF	TGTGCCAGCAGGACACCGGACAGGGGCAATCAGCCCCAGCATTTT
TRBJ1-2	TRBD1	TRBV9	.	CASSPRPGTGGWANYGYTF	TGTGCCAGCAGCCCACGGCCCGGGACAGGTGGATGGGCTAACTATGGCTACACCTTC
TRBJ2-3	.	TRBV24-1	.	CATSDYGREDNTQYF	TGTGCCACCAGTGATTATGGTCGGGAAGATAATACGCAGTATTTT
TRBJ2-7	TRBD1	TRBV12-3/TRBV12-4	.	CASSWTGREQYF	TGTGCCAGCAGCTGGACAGGGCGCGAGCAGTACTTC
TRBJ1-1	.	TRBV11-2	.	CASSLSRVGYTEAFF	TGTGCCAGCAGCTTAAGTCGGGTTGGCTACACTGAAGCTTTCTTT
TRBJ1-1	TRBD1	TRBV27	once	CASSPRQGAMNTEAFF	TGTGCCAGCAGTCCCCGACAGGGGGCCATGAACACTGAAGCTTTCTTT
TRBJ2-7	.	TRBV28	.	CASSTTTGTYEQYF	TGTGCCAGCAGTACAACGACCGGGACCTACGAGCAGTACTTC
TRBJ1-3	.	TRBV6-5	once	CASSRDNSGNTIYF	TGTGCCAGCAGCCGGGACAACTCTGGAAACACCATATATTTT